A single sample is the source of the 29 T cell receptor beta chains below, sequenced in a study of T cells in Graves' hyperthyroidism and ophthalmopathy. The source material, RNA transcripts, was used to amplify TCR beta CDR3 regions. In the first-round RT-PCR of the TCR CDR3, the HTBI primer set was used. TCRdb re-called the multiplex PCR reads through MiXCR, storing one row per CDR3 protein. The sample records 300,000 to 450,000 distinct CDR3 sequences, about 14% being singletons. Sequencing was done on a sample of blood. Every receptor here comes from a woman in her twenties or thirties with Graves' ophthalmopathy.

CDR3 region: CASSSSTGAKTQYF. In nucleotides, the CDR3 is TGTGCCAGCAGCTCCTCGACAGGGGCAAAGACCCAGTACTTC. The chain has TRBV14 and TRBJ2-5; 8 bases fit TRBD1. Losses at the gene ends were 5 bases for V and 6 bases for J; bases not matched to a gene: 8. Germline-derived CDR1 and CDR2 are SGHDN and FVKESK. The length of the CDR3 is 14 residues. The entire variable domain, with the rest obtained from reference TRBV14 and TRBJ2-5, is as follows: EAGVTQFPSHSVIEKGQTVTLRCDPISGHDNLYWYRRVMGKEIKFLLHFVKESKQDESGMPNNRFLAERTGGTYSTLKVQPAELEDSGVYFCASSSSTGAKTQYFGPGTRLLVL.

A few counts support this clonotype. This chain uses TRBV24-1 with TRBJ1-3, with D unclear. Trimming pared 3 bases from V and 4 bases from J, leaving 3 bases between. This CDR3 spans 12 amino acids. CDR1 is KGHDR and CDR2 is SFDVKD in the germline V gene. CDR3 loop: CATSDRGNTIYF. The DNA of the CDR3 is TGTGCCACCAGTGATCGCGGAAACACCATATATTTT.

Only a few counts were recorded for this clonotype. The CDR3 DNA sequence: TGTGCCAGCAGCCCGGGTTCGGGGACCTACGAGCAGTACTTC. It translates to CASSPGSGTYEQYF. The chain employs TRBV14 and TRBJ2-7; TRBD2 is a possible D gene (5 bases). The CDR3 has 14 amino acids. V was trimmed by 4 bases and J by 2 bases, leaving 12 bases between them. Germline values: CDR1 SGHDN, CDR2 FVKESK.

The rearrangement uses TRBV7-8 and TRBJ2-1; 10 nucleotides line up with TRBD2. CDR1 and CDR2 (germline): SGHVS, FQNEAQ. Trimming at V came to 5 bases and at J to 8 bases, leaving 6 bases not matched to a gene. This CDR3 region has 14 residues. The CDR3 sequence: CASSGASGRYEQFF. DNA for the CDR3: TGTGCCAGCAGCGGGGCTAGCGGGAGATATGAGCAGTTCTTC. The full variable domain, in which reference TRBV7-8 and TRBJ2-1 provide the parts outside the CDR3, is GAGVSQSPRYKVAKRGQDVALRCDPISGHVSLFWYQQALGQGPEFLTYFQNEAQLDKSGLPSDRFFAERPEGSVSTLKIQRTQQEDSAVYLCASSGASGRYEQFFGPGTRLTVL.

This clonotype was observed a handful of times. The chain combines TRBV30 with TRBJ2-7, with D tentatively TRBD1 (5 bases). The CDR3 extends over 15 amino acids. V lost 2 bases to trimming and J lost 5 bases, with 19 bases between them. Germline-derived CDR1 and CDR2 are GTSNPN and SVGIG (reference sequence). The CDR3 is CAWSTVQGPLNEQYF. The CDR3 nucleotides are TGTGCCTGGAGTACGGTGCAGGGCCCGCTGAACGAGCAGTACTTC.

This clonotype was seen many times. This rearrangement joins TRBV6-1 to TRBJ2-7; 8 bases are a match to TRBD2. The ends lost 5 bases at V and 8 bases at J; junction bases unmatched: 5. In germline, CDR1 is MNHNS, CDR2 SASEGT. The length of the CDR3 is 12 residues. The CDR3 is CASSYGGEKQYF. CDR3 nucleotide sequence: TGTGCCAGCAGTTACGGGGGGGAGAAGCAGTACTTC.

This clonotype showed up just a few times. This chain connects TRBV7-9 to TRBJ2-1; 10 nucleotides agree with TRBD2. CDR1 and CDR2 (germline): SEHNR, FQNEAQ (reference sequence). There are 13 residues in the CDR3. Trimming removed 11 bases from V and 7 bases from J; junction bases left unmatched: 8. CDR3 region: CAVLAGVSNEQFF. The DNA of the CDR3 is TGTGCCGTTCTAGCGGGGGTATCGAATGAGCAGTTCTTC.

V usage is TRBV15 and J usage is TRBJ2-2, with D possibly TRBD2 on 6 matching bases. This CDR3 region has 18 residues. V dropped 0 bases and J dropped 4 bases, with 18 bases sitting between them. The germline V gene has CDR1 LNHNV and CDR2 YYDKDF (reference sequence). The CDR3 DNA follows: TGTGCCACCAGCAGAGATCTTTGGCGGGGAGTTGCCACCGGGGAGCTGTTTTTT. It encodes CATSRDLWRGVATGELFF.

This clonotype was observed at least ten times. The chain is built from TRBV7-9 and TRBJ2-2; weak D call: TRBD1 (5 bases). CDR1 and CDR2 from the germline V gene are SEHNR and FQNEAQ (reference sequence). CDR3 length equals 17 residues. V lost 6 bases and J lost 5, with 22 bases in between. CDR3 sequence (DNA): TGTGCCAGCAGGAAAGGGGCAGGGCTTGCACCTACCGGGGAGCTGTTTTTT. Translated: CASRKGAGLAPTGELFF.

This clonotype occurred many times. The genes are TRBV2 and TRBJ2-7; D gene ambiguous. Germline values: CDR1 SNHLY, CDR2 FYNNEI. The CDR3 is made up of 13 amino acids. Trimming took 7 bases from V and 0 from J, leaving 10 bases between them. CDR3 coding DNA: TGTGCCAGCAAGTCGCTATTCTCCTACGAGCAGTACTTC. The encoded protein is CASKSLFSYEQYF.

This clonotype was observed a few times. Being one base from a much bigger clone, this may be a read error. The rearrangement joins TRBV12-3 or TRBV12-4 to TRBJ1-1; tentative D call: TRBD1 (6 bases). V lost 8 bases to trimming and J lost 3 bases, with 10 bases between them. The CDR3 is 12 amino acids. The CDR3 region is CASQRGDTEAFF. The CDR3 region has the DNA TGTGCCAGCCAGAGGGGGGACACTGAAGCTTTCTTT.

The sample holds many counts of this clonotype. CDR3 amino acids: CSARNQGTEAFF. In DNA form, the CDR3 reads TGCAGTGCTAGGAATCAGGGGACTGAAGCTTTCTTT. This chain joins TRBV20-1 and TRBJ1-1; D is possibly TRBD1 (6 bases). Between the trimmed V and J ends, which lost 3 bases and 5 bases, there was a span of 10 bases. Germline V CDR1 and CDR2: DFQATT, SNEGSKA (reference sequence). The CDR3 spans 12 residues.

Many counts were recorded for this clonotype. The chain has TRBV20-1 and TRBJ1-1; D is undetermined. Germline V gene sequence: CDR1 DFQATT, CDR2 SNEGSKA (reference sequence). The V and J ends lost 4 bases and 3 bases respectively, with 12 bases between them. The CDR3 has 13 residues. The CDR3 sequence is CSAKREPDTEAFF. CDR3 sequence (DNA): TGCAGTGCTAAGAGGGAGCCGGACACTGAAGCTTTCTTT.

About this clonotype: The junction shows a germline mismatch at one end, possibly a read error. The gene calls are TRBV28 and TRBJ1-4; 7 nucleotides agree with TRBD1. The germline V gene encodes CDR1 MDHEN and CDR2 SYDVKM. The CDR3 loop spans 17 amino acids. CDR3 coding DNA: TGTGTCAGCAGTTTCGCCGGGACAGAGGGAGCGGGTGAAAAACTGTTTTTT. Protein product: CVSSFAGTEGAGEKLFF.

This clonotype was found a few times. The chain has TRBV5-4 and TRBJ2-7; 7 bases map to TRBD2. Unmatched junction bases numbered 6, after V lost 4 bases and J lost 2 bases. Germline CDR1 SGHNT, CDR2 YYREEE (reference sequence). This CDR3 is built from 14 residues. The DNA for the CDR3 is TGTGCCAGCAGCGCGGGGGAGATCCCCTACGAGCAGTACTTC. Encoded protein: CASSAGEIPYEQYF. The full variable domain, rest sourced from reference TRBV5-4 and TRBJ2-7, is ETGVTQSPTHLIKTRGQQVTLRCSSQSGHNTVSWYQQALGQGPQFIFQYYREEENGRGNFPPRFSGLQFPNYSSELNVNALELDDSALYLCASSAGEIPYEQYFGPGTRLTVT.

The table lists this clonotype with many counts. The rearrangement uses TRBV20-1 and TRBJ2-1; 12 bases agree with TRBD2. The CDR3 is 14 residues long. Germline V gene data show CDR1 as DFQATT and CDR2 as SNEGSKA (reference sequence). Trimming at V came to 1 base and at J to 6 bases, leaving 1 base not matched to a gene. This chain's CDR3 is CSARGLAGANEQFF. CDR3 nucleotides: TGCAGTGCTAGAGGACTAGCGGGGGCCAATGAGCAGTTCTTC.

This clonotype appeared many times. J is TRBJ1-2 and V is TRBV30; D gene unclear. Germline V gives CDR1 GTSNPN, CDR2 SVGIG (reference sequence). This CDR3 is 14 amino acids long. Deletions cut 0 bases from V and 9 bases from J, with 17 bases between. CDR3 sequence reads: CAWSVGVIMDSYTF. For the CDR3, the DNA is TGTGCCTGGAGTGTTGGGGTAATTATGGATAGCTACACCTTC.

In its sample, this clonotype was seen many times. Compared with germline, one end of the junction differs, possibly owing to a read error. The DNA for the CDR3 is TGTGCCAGCAGCCTAGAGACCTACGAGCAGTACTTC. Translating gives CASSLETYEQYF. V and J are TRBV11-2 and TRBJ2-7; no clear D. Germline CDR1 is SGHAT and CDR2 is FQNNGV. The CDR3 spans 12 residues.

This clonotype was counted ten times or more. V is TRBV6-2 or TRBV6-3 and J is TRBJ1-5; 9 positions match TRBD1. The CDR3 has 15 amino acids. CDR1 is MNHEY and CDR2 is SVGEGT in the germline V gene. After removal of 2 bases from V and 7 bases from J, the junction contained 6 bases not matched to a gene. In nucleotides, the CDR3 is TGTGCCAGCAGTTACCCCGGGACAGGGTACCAGCCCCAGCATTTT. Translation gives CASSYPGTGYQPQHF.

This clonotype was found many times. This chain links TRBV12-3 or TRBV12-4 with TRBJ1-3, with a weak D call TRBD1 (6 bases). This CDR3 comprises 15 residues. V lost 6 bases and J lost 0, with 12 bases in between. The CDR3 DNA reads TGTGCCAGCAGCCCTCAGGGGTTCTCTGGAAACACCATATATTTT. Its translation: CASSPQGFSGNTIYF.

The chain is built from TRBV6-1 and TRBJ2-3, with 11 nucleotides matching TRBD1. Germline values: CDR1 MNHNS, CDR2 SASEGT. The V segment lost 11 bases and the J segment 0 bases; nucleotides outside the gene matches: 4. CDR3 length: 14 amino acids. The CDR3 nucleotides read TGTGCCGGAGGACAGGGGGCTAGCACAGATACGCAGTATTTT. Residues: CAGGQGASTDTQYF.

The V and J genes are TRBV6-2 or TRBV6-3 and TRBJ1-2; maybe TRBD1 (5 bases). Trimming took 5 bases from V and 1 from J, leaving 11 bases between them. The V gene's germline CDR1 is MNHEY and CDR2 SVGEGT. This CDR3 spans 14 amino acids. The CDR3 nucleotides read TGTGCCAGCAGTGTCGGGGGGGATAACTATGGCTACACCTTC. The encoded protein is CASSVGGDNYGYTF.

This clonotype was seen at least ten times. The chain recombines TRBV28 with TRBJ2-7; TRBD2 aligns across 8 bases. The V segment lost 7 bases and the J segment 4 bases; nucleotides outside the gene matches: 9. The CDR3 runs 14 residues. Germline V gene data show CDR1 as MDHEN and CDR2 as SYDVKM. This CDR3 reads CASTAGGDWYEQYF. CDR3 DNA: TGTGCCAGCACCGCCGGGGGGGATTGGTACGAGCAGTACTTC.

Comment on this clonotype: A read error may explain this, as a much larger clone is one base away. The rearrangement joins TRBV28 to TRBJ1-1; TRBD1 matches at 8 bases. CDR1 MDHEN and CDR2 SYDVKM come from the germline V gene. The CDR3 is 19 residues long. The CDR3 DNA reads TGTGCCAGCAGTCCAAGCCGCCTAGACAGGGGAAGGTTGTACACTGAAGCTTCCTTT. It specifies CASSPSRLDRGRLYTEASF.

This chain connects TRBV5-5 to TRBJ2-7; 7 positions agree with TRBD1. The CDR3 spans 13 residues. Germline V CDR1 and CDR2: SGHKS, YYEKEE (reference sequence). The V and J ends lost 5 bases and 7 bases, in that order; junction bases with no gene match: 9. CDR3: CASSRQGPKEQYF. The CDR3 DNA reads as TGTGCCAGCAGTAGACAGGGTCCCAAGGAGCAGTACTTC.

This clonotype was detected many times. V and J are TRBV28 and TRBJ1-1, with 8 bases matching TRBD1. Trimming at V came to 5 bases and at J to 0 bases, leaving 5 bases not matched to a gene. CDR1 is MDHEN and CDR2 is SYDVKM in the germline V gene. The CDR3 is made up of 15 amino acids. DNA for the CDR3: TGTGCCAGCAGTCCGTGGACAGGGTTGAACACTGAAGCTTTCTTT. As protein: CASSPWTGLNTEAFF.

This clonotype was counted many times. V and J are TRBV12-3 or TRBV12-4 and TRBJ2-3; TRBD2 agrees at 9 bases. This CDR3 has 14 residues. V lost 8 bases to trimming and J lost 0 bases; unmatched junction nucleotides: 3. The CDR3 sequence: CASRSGGSTDTQYF. The CDR3 DNA sequence: TGTGCCAGCCGTAGCGGGGGCAGCACAGATACGCAGTATTTT.

This rearrangement joins TRBV29-1 to TRBJ1-1; 11 bases fit TRBD1. The V segment lost 6 bases and the J segment 1 base; nucleotides outside the gene matches: 4. This CDR3 is 14 amino acids long. Germline lookup yields CDR1 SQVTM and CDR2 ANQGSEA. CDR3 protein: CSVGDRGTNTEAFF. The CDR3 coding sequence is TGCAGCGTAGGGGACAGGGGGACGAACACTGAAGCTTTCTTT.

Ten or more counts support this clonotype. J is TRBJ1-4 and V is TRBV12-3 or TRBV12-4; no firm D call. V was shortened by 6 bases and J by 8 bases, with 10 bases between the two germline ends. CDR3 size: 12 residues. The CDR3 nucleotides are TGTGCCAGCAGCAAAGACGGGGAAAAACTGTTTTTT. Translating it yields CASSKDGEKLFF.